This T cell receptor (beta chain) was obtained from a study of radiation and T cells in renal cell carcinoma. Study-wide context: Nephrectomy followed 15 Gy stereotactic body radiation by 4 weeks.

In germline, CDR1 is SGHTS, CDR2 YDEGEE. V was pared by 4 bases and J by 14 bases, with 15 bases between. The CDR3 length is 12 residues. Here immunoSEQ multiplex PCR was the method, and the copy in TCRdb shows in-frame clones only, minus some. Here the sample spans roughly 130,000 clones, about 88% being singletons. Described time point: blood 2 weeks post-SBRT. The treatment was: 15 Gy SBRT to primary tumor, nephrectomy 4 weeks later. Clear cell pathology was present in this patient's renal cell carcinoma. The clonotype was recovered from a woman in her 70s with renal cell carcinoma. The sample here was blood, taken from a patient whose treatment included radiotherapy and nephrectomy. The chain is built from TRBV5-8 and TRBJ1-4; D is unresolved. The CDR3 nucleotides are TGTGCCAGCAGCCCTGACGGAGCCCGCCTGTTTTTT. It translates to CASSPDGARLFF.